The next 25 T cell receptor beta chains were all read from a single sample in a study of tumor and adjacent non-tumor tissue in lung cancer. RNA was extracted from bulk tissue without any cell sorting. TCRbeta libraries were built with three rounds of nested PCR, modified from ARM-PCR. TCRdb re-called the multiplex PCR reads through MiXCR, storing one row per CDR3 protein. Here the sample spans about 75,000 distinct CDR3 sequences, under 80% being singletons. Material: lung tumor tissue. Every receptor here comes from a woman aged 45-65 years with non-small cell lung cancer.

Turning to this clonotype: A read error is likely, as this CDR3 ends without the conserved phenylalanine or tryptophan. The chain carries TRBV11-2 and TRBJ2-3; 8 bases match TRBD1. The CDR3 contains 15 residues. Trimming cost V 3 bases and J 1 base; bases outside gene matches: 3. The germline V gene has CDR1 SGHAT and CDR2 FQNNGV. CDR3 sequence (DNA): TGTGCCAGCAGCTTCGGGACAGGACGCACAGATACGCAGTATTTG. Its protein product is CASSFGTGRTDTQYL.

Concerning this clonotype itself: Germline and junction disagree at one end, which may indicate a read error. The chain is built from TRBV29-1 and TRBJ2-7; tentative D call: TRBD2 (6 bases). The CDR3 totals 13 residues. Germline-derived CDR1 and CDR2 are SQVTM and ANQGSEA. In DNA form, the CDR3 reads TGCAGCGCCACACTGGGGGGATTCTACCAGCAGTACTTC. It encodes CSATLGGFYQQYF.

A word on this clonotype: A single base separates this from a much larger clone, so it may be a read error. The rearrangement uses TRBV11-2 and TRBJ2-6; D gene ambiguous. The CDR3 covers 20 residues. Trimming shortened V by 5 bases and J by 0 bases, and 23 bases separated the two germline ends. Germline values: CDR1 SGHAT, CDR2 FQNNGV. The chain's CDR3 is CASSIGARANNFSGANVLTF. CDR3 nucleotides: TGTGCCAGCAGCATAGGAGCCCGGGCAAACAATTTCTCTGGGGCCAACGTCCTGACTTTC.

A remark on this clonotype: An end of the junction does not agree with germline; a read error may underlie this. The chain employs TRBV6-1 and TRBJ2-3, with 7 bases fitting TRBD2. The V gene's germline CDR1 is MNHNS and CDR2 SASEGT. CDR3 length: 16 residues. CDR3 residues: CANSDLGTTSTDMQYF. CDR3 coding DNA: TGTGCCAACAGTGACTTAGGGACGACTAGCACAGATATGCAGTATTTT.

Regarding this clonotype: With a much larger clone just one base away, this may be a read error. CDR3 sequence reads: CASSSYYPNEQYF. CDR3 DNA sequence: TGCGCCAGCAGCTCGTATTACCCGAATGAGCAGTACTTC. The chain is built from TRBV5-1 and TRBJ2-1, with D unresolved. Matching the DNA end better, TRBJ2-7 makes the J call doubtful. CDR3 length: 13 amino acids. Looked up from germline, CDR1 is SGHRS and CDR2 is YFSETQ.

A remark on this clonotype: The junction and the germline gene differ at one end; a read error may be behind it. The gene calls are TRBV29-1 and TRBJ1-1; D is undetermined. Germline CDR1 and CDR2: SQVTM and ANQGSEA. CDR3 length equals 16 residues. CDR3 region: CRLKLLPGQMNTEVFF. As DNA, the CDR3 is TGCCGCCTTAAACTACTCCCAGGTCAAATGAACACTGAAGTTTTCTTT.

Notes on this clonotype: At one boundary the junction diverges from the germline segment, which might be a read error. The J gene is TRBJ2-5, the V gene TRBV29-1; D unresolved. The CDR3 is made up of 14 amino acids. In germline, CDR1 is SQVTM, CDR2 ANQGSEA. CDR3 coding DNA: TGCAGCGTCGAGGACGCCTCAAACCTAGAGACCCATTACTTC. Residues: CSVEDASNLETHYF.

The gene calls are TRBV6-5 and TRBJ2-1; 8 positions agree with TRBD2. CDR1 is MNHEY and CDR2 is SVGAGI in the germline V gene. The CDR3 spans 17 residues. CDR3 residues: CDSRHASGRGEDNEQFF. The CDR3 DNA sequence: TGTGACAGTAGGCACGCCTCGGGGCGGGGGGAGGACAATGAGCAGTTCTTC.

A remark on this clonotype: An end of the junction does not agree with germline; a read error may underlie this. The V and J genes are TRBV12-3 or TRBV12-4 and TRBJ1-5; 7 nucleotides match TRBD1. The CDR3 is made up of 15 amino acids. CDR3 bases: TGTGTCAGCGCTTATCGGACAGGCGGGAGTCAGCCCCAGCATTTT. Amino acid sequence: CVSAYRTGGSQPQHF.

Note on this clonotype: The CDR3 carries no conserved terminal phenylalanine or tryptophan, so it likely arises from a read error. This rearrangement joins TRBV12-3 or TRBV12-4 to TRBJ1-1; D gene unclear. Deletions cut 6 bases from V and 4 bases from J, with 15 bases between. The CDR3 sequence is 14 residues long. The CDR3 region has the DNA TGTGCCAGCAGACTCGACATTGGGCCCACTGAAGCTTTCGTT. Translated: CASRLDIGPTEAFV.

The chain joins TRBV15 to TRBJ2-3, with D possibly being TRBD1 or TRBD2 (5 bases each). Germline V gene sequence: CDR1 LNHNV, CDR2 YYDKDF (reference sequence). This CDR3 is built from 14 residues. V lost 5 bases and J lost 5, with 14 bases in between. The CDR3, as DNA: TGTGCCACCAGCCGGGGCTCGGGGCGAGATACGCAGTATTTT. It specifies CATSRGSGRDTQYF.

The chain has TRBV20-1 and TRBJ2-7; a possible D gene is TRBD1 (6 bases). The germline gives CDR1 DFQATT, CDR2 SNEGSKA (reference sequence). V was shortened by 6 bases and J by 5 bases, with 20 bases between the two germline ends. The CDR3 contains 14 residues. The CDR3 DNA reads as TGCAGTGCCCCGCTAGGGGGAGTAGGCGACGAGCAGTACTTC. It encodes CSAPLGGVGDEQYF.

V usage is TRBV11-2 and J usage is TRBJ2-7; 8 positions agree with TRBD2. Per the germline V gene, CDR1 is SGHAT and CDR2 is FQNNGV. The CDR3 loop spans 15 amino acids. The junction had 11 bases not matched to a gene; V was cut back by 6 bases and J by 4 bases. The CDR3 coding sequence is TGTGCCAGCAGTATAGTGGCGGGAGGCCAGTACGAGCAGTACTTC. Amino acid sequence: CASSIVAGGQYEQYF.

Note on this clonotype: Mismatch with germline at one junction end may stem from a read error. The CDR3 DNA reads TGCAATGCCGCCCCCCCTAGCTACTCCTACAATGAGCAGCTCTTC. This encodes CNAAPPSYSYNEQLF. The J gene is TRBJ2-1, the V gene TRBV20-1, with a weak D call TRBD2 (5 bases). The CDR3 contains 15 residues. Per the germline V gene, CDR1 is DFQATT and CDR2 is SNEGSKA (reference sequence).

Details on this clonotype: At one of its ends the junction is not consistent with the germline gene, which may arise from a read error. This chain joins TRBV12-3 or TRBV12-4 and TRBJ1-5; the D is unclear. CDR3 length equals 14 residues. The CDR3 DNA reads TGTGCCAGCAAAACAAAATACGGGGATCAGCCCCAACATTTT. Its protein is CASKTKYGDQPQHF.

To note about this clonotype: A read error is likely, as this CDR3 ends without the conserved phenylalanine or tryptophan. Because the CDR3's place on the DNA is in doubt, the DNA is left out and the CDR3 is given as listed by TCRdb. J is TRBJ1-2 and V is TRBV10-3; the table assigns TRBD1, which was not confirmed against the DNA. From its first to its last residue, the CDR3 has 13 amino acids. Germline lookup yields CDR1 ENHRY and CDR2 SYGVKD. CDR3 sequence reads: CAISAGDVYGYTY.

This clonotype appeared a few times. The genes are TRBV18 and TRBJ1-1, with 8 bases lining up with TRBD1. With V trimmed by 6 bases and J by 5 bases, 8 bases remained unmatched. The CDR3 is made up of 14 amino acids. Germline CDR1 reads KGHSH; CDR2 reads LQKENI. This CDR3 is CASSPDRGGTEAFF. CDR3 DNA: TGTGCCAGCTCCCCAGACAGGGGAGGGACTGAAGCTTTCTTT.

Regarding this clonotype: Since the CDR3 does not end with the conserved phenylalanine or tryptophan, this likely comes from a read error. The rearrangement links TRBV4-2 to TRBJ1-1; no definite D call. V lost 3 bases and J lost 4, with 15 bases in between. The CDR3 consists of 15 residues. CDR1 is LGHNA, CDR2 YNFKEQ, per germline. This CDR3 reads CASSQEEGIGTEAFY. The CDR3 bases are TGTGCCAGCAGCCAGGAAGAAGGGATTGGCACTGAAGCTTTCTAT.

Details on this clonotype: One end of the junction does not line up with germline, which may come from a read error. The CDR3 coding sequence is TGTGTCAGCAGCTTATCTCCAGGCGCGGGAGGACTGGATGAGCAGTTCTTC. Its protein is CVSSLSPGAGGLDEQFF. The rearrangement links TRBV7-9 to TRBJ2-1, with TRBD2 matching 8 bases. From germline, CDR1 is SEHNR and CDR2 FQNEAQ (reference sequence). There are 17 residues in the CDR3.

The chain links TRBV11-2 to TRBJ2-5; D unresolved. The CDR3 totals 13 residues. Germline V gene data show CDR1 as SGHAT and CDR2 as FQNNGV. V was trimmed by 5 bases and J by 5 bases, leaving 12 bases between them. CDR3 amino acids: CASSRQNWETQYF. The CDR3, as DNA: TGTGCCAGCAGCCGTCAGAATTGGGAGACCCAGTACTTC. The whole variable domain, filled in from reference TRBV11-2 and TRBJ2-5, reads EAGVAQSPRYKIIEKRQSVAFWCNPISGHATLYWYQQILGQGPKLLIQFQNNGVVDDSQLPKDRFSAERLKGVDSTLKIQPAKLEDSAVYLCASSRQNWETQYFGPGTRLLVL.

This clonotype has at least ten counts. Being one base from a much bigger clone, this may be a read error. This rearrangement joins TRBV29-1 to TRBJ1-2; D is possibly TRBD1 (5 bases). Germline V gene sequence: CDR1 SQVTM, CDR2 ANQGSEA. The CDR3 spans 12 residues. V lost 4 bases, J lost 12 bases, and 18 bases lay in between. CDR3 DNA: TGCAGCGTTGGGGGCCCTCAGTGGGGCCACACCTTC. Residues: CSVGGPQWGHTF.

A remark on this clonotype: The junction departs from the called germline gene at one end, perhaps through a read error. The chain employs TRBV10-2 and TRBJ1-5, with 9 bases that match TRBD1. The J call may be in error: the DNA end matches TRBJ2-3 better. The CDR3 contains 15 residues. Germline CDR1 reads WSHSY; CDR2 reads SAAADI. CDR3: CANSGTGIENQPQYF. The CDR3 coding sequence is TGCGCCAACAGTGGGACAGGGATAGAAAATCAGCCCCAGTATTTT.

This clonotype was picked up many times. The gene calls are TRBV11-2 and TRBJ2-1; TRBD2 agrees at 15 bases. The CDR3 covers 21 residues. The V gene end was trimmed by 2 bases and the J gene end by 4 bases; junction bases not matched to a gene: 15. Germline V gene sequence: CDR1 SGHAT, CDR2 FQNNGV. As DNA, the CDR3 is TGTGCCAGCAGCTTAACGAGACCTGGACTAGCGGGAGGGCATGGGTACAATGAGCAGTTCTTC. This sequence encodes CASSLTRPGLAGGHGYNEQFF.

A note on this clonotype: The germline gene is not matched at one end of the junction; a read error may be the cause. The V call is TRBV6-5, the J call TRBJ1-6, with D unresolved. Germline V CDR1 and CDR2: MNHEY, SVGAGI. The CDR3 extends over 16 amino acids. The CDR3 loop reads CASSLLLDGNNSHLHF. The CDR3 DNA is TGTGCCAGCAGTCTCCTCTTGGACGGCAATAATTCACACCTCCACTTC.

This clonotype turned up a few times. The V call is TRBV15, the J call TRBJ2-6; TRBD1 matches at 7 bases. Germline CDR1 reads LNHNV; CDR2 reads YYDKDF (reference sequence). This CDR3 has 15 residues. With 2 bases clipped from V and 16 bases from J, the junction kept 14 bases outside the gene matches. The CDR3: CATSRRPGQPSRLTF. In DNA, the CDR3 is TGTGCCACCAGCAGAAGGCCGGGACAGCCTTCTCGTCTGACTTTC.